The 7 T cell receptor beta chains reported below all come from one sample, sequenced in a study of cytomegalovirus exposure and HLA in healthy donors. Repertoires were generated with immunoSEQ multiplex PCR, while TCRdb's copy carries only in-frame clones and drops some. Among a few hundred thousand clones, approximately 80% were seen once, and the ten largest hold around 15%. Sequenced: PBMCs. These receptors were collected from a woman in her twenties or thirties in good health and CMV-seropositive.

This clone showed up just a few times. This sequence joins TRBV14 and TRBJ1-2, with D hard to call. The CDR3 is made up of 14 amino acids. Germline CDR1 and CDR2: SGHDN and FVKESK. V was trimmed by 2 bases and J by 5 bases, leaving 12 bases between them. The CDR3 DNA reads TGTGCCAGCAGCCAACAGCCATGGGTGTATGGCTACACCTTC. It translates to CASSQQPWVYGYTF.

The chain links TRBV7-2 to TRBJ2-7; TRBD1 matches at 7 bases. J lost 7 bases, V lost 5 bases, and 14 bases had no gene match. The germline CDR1 and CDR2 sequences are SGHTA and FQGNSA. The CDR3 totals 15 residues. The CDR3 DNA reads TGTGCCAGCAGCGGTGACAGGGATTATTCGAGTGAGCAGTACTTC. This codes for CASSGDRDYSSEQYF. Variable domain in full (rest from reference TRBV7-2 and TRBJ2-7): GAGVSQSPSNKVTEKGKDVELRCDPISGHTALYWYRQSLGQGLEFLIYFQGNSAPDKSGLPSDRFSAERTGGSVSTLTIQRTQQEDSAVYLCASSGDRDYSSEQYFGPGTRLTVT.

V and J are TRBV15 and TRBJ1-2, with 8 bases lining up with TRBD1. Germline lookup yields CDR1 LNHNV and CDR2 YYDKDF (reference sequence). This CDR3 contains 16 residues. The trim removed 1 base at V and 5 bases at J, leaving 9 bases unmatched. The CDR3 nucleotides read TGTGCCACCAGCAGAGGCTTCACAGGGGGGGCGTATGGCTACACCTTC. As protein: CATSRGFTGGAYGYTF.

The CDR3 is CSVETGDTSSYEQYF. The CDR3 DNA reads as TGCAGCGTTGAGACGGGGGACACCTCATCCTACGAGCAGTACTTC. The chain links TRBV29-1 to TRBJ2-7, with D possibly being TRBD1 or TRBD2 (6 bases each). Trimming left V 3 bases short and J 1 base short, with 16 bases between. Germline CDR1 and CDR2: SQVTM and ANQGSEA. The CDR3 sequence is 15 residues long.

This chain connects TRBV10-3 to TRBJ2-7, with TRBD1 matching 9 bases. This CDR3 is 13 amino acids long. Germline V gives CDR1 ENHRY, CDR2 SYGVKD. V was clipped by 7 bases and J by 6 bases; unmatched bases: 7. The CDR3 reads CAITGQGNGEQYF. The CDR3 nucleotides are TGTGCCATCACAGGACAGGGGAATGGCGAGCAGTACTTC.

The chain recombines TRBV5-1 with TRBJ2-7; 10 bases map to TRBD1. The CDR3 spans 14 residues. The germline V gene has CDR1 SGHRS and CDR2 YFSETQ. V was pared by 4 bases and J by 6 bases, with 7 bases of the junction left unmatched. The CDR3: CASSTTGTGVEQYF. For the CDR3, the DNA is TGCGCCAGCAGCACGACCGGGACAGGGGTCGAGCAGTACTTC.

The chain recombines TRBV27 with TRBJ1-2; 8 bases line up with TRBD1. CDR3 size: 15 residues. V was clipped by 1 base and J by 4 bases; unmatched bases: 5. Germline values: CDR1 MNHEY, CDR2 SMNVEV (reference sequence). The CDR3 loop is CASSLYGTGIYGYTF. The DNA of the CDR3 is TGTGCCAGCAGTTTATATGGGACAGGCATCTATGGCTACACCTTC.